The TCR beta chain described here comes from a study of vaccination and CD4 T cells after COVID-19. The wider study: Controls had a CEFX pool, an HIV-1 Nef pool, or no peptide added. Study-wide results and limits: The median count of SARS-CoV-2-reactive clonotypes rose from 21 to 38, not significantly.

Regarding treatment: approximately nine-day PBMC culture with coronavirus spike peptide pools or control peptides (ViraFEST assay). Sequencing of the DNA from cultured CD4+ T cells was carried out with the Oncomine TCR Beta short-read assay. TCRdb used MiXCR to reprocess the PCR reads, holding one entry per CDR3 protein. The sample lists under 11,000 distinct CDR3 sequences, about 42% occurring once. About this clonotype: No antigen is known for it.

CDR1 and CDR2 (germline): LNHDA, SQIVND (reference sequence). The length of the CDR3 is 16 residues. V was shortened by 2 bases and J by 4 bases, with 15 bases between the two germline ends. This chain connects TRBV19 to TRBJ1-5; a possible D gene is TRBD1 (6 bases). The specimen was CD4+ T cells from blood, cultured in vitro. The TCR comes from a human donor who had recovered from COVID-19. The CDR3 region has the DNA TGTGCCAGTAGTATAAGGGGGGGGATTAGAAATCAGCCCCAGCATTTT. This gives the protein CASSIRGGIRNQPQHF.